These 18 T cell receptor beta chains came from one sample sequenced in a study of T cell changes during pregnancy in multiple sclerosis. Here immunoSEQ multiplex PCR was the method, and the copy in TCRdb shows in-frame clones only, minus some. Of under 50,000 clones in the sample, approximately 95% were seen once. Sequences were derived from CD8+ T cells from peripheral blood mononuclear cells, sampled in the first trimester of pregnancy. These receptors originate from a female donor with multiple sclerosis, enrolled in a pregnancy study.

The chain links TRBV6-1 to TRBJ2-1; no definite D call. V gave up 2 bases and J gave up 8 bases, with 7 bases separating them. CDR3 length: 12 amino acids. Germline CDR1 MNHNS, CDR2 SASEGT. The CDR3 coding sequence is TGTGCCAGCAGTGAACGTCTCTATGAGCAGTTCTTC. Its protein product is CASSERLYEQFF.

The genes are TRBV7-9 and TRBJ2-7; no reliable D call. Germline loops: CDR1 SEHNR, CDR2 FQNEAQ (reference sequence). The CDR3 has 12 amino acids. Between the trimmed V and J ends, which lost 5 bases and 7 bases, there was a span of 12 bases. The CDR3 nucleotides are TGTGCCAGCAGCCCTTATACTACGGAGCAGTACTTC. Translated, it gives CASSPYTTEQYF.

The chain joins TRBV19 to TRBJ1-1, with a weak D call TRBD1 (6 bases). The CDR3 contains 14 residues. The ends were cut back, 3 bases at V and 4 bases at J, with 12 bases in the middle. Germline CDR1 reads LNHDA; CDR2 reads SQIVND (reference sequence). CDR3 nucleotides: TGTGCCAGTAGTATCACAGGGACGAGCACTGAAGCTTTCTTT. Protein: CASSITGTSTEAFF.

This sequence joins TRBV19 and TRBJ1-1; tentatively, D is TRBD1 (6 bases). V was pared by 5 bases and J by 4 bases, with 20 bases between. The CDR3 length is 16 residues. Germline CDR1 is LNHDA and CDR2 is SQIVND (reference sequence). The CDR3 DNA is TGTGCCAGTAGTCCAGGACGTTCACGAGGGGGCACTGAAGCTTTCTTT. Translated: CASSPGRSRGGTEAFF.

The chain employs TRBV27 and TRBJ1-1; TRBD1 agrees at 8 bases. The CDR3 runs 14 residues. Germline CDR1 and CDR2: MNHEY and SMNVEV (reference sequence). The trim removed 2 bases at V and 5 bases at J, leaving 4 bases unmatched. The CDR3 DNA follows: TGTGCCAGCAGTTTACAGGGGGCGCGGACTGAAGCTTTCTTT. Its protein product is CASSLQGARTEAFF.

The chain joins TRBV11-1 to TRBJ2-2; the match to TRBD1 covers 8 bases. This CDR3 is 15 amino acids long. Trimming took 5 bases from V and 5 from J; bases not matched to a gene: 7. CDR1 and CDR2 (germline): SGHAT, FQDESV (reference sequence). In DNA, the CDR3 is TGTGCCAGCAGCCTTCGGAGACAGGGGACCGGGGAGCTGTTTTTT. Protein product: CASSLRRQGTGELFF.

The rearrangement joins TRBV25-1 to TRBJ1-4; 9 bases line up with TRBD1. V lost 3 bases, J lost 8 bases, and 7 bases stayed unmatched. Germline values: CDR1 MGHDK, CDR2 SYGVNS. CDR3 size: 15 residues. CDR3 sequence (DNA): TGTGCCAGCAGTGATTCGACAGGGGGTGGCGAAAAACTGTTTTTT. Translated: CASSDSTGGGEKLFF. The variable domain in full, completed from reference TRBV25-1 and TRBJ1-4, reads EADIYQTPRYLVIGTGKKITLECSQTMGHDKMYWYQQDPGMELHLIHYSYGVNSTEKGDLSSESTVSRIRTEHFPLTLESARPSHTSQYLCASSDSTGGGEKLFFGSGTQLSVL.

CDR3 protein: CSVLTGGAPEAFF. DNA of the CDR3: TGCAGCGTCCTGACAGGGGGCGCGCCTGAAGCTTTCTTT. The J gene is TRBJ1-1, the V gene TRBV29-1; 10 bases map to TRBD1. V shed 6 bases and J 6 bases; nucleotides not matched to a gene: 7. The CDR3 loop spans 13 amino acids. In germline, CDR1 is SQVTM, CDR2 ANQGSEA.

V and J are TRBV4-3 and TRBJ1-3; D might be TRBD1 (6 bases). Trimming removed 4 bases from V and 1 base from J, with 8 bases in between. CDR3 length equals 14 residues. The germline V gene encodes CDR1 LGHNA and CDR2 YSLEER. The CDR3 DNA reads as TGCGCCAGCAGCCTAGGGGGTTCTGGAAACACCATATATTTT. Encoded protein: CASSLGGSGNTIYF.

The CDR3, as DNA: TGTGCCAGCAGCTTGGATGACAGTCGGTACGAGCAGTACTTC. Translation: CASSLDDSRYEQYF. This chain connects TRBV5-5 to TRBJ2-7; D possibly corresponds to TRBD1 (5 bases). This CDR3 is built from 14 residues. V was shortened by 0 bases and J by 4 bases, with 11 bases between the two germline ends. In germline, CDR1 is SGHKS, CDR2 YYEKEE (reference sequence).

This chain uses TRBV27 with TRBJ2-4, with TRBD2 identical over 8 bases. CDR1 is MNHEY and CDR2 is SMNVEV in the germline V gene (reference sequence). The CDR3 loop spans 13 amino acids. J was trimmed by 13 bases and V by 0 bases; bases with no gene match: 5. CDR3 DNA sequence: TGTGCCAGCAGTTTATCGCCGAAGCGGGGGCAGTACTTC. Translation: CASSLSPKRGQYF.

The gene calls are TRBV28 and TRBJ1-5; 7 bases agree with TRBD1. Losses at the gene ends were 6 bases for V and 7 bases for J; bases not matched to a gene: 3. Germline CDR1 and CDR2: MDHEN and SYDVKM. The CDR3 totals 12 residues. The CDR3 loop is CASRLTGQPQHF. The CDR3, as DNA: TGTGCCAGCAGGCTGACAGGGCAGCCCCAGCATTTT.

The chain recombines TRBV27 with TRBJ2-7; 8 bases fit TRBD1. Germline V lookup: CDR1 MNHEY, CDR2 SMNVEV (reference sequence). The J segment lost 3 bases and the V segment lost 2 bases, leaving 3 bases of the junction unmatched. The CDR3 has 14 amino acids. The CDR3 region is CASSLGQGDYEQYF. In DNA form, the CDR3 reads TGTGCCAGCAGTTTAGGACAGGGAGACTACGAGCAGTACTTC.

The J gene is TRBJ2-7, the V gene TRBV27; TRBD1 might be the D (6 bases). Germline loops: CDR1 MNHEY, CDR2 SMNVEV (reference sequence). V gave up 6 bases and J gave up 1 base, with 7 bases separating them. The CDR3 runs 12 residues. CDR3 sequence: CASRGASYEQYF. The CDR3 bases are TGTGCCAGCAGGGGGGCTTCCTACGAGCAGTACTTC.

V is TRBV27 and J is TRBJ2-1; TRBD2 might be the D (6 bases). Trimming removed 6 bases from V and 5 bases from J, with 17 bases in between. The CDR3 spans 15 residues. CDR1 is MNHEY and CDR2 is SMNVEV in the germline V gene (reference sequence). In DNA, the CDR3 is TGTGCCAGCAGGCGTTTGGGAGGTGCTCACAATGAGCAGTTCTTC. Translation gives CASRRLGGAHNEQFF.

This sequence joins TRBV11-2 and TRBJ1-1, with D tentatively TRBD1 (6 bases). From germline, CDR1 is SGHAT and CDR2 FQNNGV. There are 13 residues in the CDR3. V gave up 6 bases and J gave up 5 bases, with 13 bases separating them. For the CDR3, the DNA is TGTGCCAGCAGTCCAGGGGTAGGAACTGAAGCTTTCTTT. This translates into CASSPGVGTEAFF.

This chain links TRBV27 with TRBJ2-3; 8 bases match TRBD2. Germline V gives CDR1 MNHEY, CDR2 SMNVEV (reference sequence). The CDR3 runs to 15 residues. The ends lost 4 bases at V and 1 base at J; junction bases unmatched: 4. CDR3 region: CASSSGLAGTDTQYF. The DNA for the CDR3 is TGTGCCAGCAGTTCCGGACTAGCTGGCACAGATACGCAGTATTTT.

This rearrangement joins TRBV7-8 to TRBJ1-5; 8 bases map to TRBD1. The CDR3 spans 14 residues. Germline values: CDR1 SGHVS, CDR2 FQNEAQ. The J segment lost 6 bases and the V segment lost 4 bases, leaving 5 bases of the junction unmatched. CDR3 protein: CASSSDRVSQPQHF. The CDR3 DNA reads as TGTGCCAGCAGCTCGGACAGGGTCTCTCAGCCCCAGCATTTT. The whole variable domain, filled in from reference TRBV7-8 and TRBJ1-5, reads GAGVSQSPRYKVAKRGQDVALRCDPISGHVSLFWYQQALGQGPEFLTYFQNEAQLDKSGLPSDRFFAERPEGSVSTLKIQRTQQEDSAVYLCASSSDRVSQPQHFGDGTRLSIL.